This T cell receptor beta chain was sequenced during a study of identical twins. In germline, CDR1 is SQVTM, CDR2 ANQGSEA. CDR3 size: 17 residues. V lost 6 bases, J lost 3 bases, and 14 bases stayed unmatched. TCRdb reprocessed the 5' RACE reads via MiXCR and lists one record per CDR3 protein. The sample includes about 690,000 distinct CDR3 sequences, approximately 6.1% of them seen just once. This clonotype was seen repeatedly, ten times or more. The TCR originated in a man aged 18 to 30 in good health. The chain has TRBV29-1 and TRBJ2-1; 10 bases line up with TRBD2. Sequences were obtained from naive T cells sorted from blood. This chain's CDR3 is CSVYLPREREGYNEQFF. DNA of the CDR3: TGCAGCGTCTACCTCCCTCGGGAGCGGGAGGGCTACAATGAGCAGTTCTTC.